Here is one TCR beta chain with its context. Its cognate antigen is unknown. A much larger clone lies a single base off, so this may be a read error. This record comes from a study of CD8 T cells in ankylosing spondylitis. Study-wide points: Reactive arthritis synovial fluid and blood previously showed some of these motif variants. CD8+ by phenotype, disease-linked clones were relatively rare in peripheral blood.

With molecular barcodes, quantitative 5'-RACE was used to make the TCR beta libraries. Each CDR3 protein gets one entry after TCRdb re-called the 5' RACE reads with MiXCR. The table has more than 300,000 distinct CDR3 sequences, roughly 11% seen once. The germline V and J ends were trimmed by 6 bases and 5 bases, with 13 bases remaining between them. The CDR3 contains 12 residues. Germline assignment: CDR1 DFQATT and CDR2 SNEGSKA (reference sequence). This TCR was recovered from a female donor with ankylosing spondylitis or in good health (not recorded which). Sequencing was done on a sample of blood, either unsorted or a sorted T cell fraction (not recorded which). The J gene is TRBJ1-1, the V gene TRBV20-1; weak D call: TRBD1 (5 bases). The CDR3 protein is CSAQQDVTEAFF. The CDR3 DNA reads TGCAGTGCCCAACAGGATGTGACTGAAGCTTTCTTT.